This TCR beta chain comes out of a study of T-cell memory formation after mild COVID-19. CDR3 length equals 16 residues. Trimming shortened V by 2 bases and J by 0 bases, and 11 bases separated the two germline ends. CDR1 SGHDT and CDR2 YYEEEE come from the germline V gene. This clonotype was detected only a few times. Antigen: not known. General observations from the study: Chiefly within CM and EM were the contracting CD4+ clones; CD8+ ones were within EMRA. For second-wave clones that peaked at day 37, SARS-CoV-2 specificity went unverified.

A 5'RACE reaction primed in the constant segment made cDNA libraries of TCR alpha and TCR beta, and these carried sample barcodes and UMIs. MiXCR, applied by TCRdb to the 5' RACE reads, yields one record per CDR3 protein. The sample carries 310,000 or so distinct CDR3 sequences, about 16% recorded once. The chain links TRBV5-6 to TRBJ1-4; D perhaps matches TRBD1 (6 bases). The sample consisted of PBMCs or a T cell subset sorted from them (not recorded which). The TCR was taken from a man younger than 30 who had mild COVID-19 (a few samples of this study predate the infection). Cell type and time point are not known. The CDR3 protein is CASSFGTFATNEKLFF. The CDR3 DNA is TGTGCCAGCAGCTTCGGGACATTTGCAACTAATGAAAAACTGTTTTTT.